This T cell receptor beta chain is drawn from a study of blood T cell repertoires in COVID-19. Study details: Both acute and convalescent COVID-19 samples were obtained from the United States, Italy and Spain. Sources were T cells, B-cell-depleted T cells, or PBMCs; the material itself was cDNA or gDNA.

This clone was recorded once. In the authors' workflow: Nucleated cell number was recorded as an estimate derived from reference gene primer amplification. Libraries were prepared by immunoSEQ multiplex PCR; TCRdb keeps only in-frame clonotypes and omits some of them. V and J calls and clone size are those listed in that table; D and trimming were worked out from the DNA. The sample comprises under 130,000 clones, approximately 89% of which are singletons, and roughly a sixth rests with the top ten. Trimming left V 4 bases short and J 3 bases short, with 16 bases between. The germline CDR1 and CDR2 sequences are LGHDT and YNNKEL (reference sequence). The CDR3 is 16 residues long.

The sequencing input was peripheral blood. The TCR originated in an elderly woman in a cohort sampled during active COVID-19. This chain links TRBV3-1 (or the pseudogene TRBV3-2) with TRBJ2-4; tentative D call: TRBD2 (6 bases). The CDR3: CASSPLAYGGKNIQYF. CDR3 coding DNA: TGTGCCAGCAGCCCCCTAGCCTACGGGGGCAAAAACATTCAGTACTTC.